This passage covers 23 T cell receptor beta chains from one sample sequenced in a study of memory CD4+ T cells and cytomegalovirus serostatus. The sort gate was single viable CD3+CD4+CD8-CD45RO+ cells for memory CD4+ T cells. Profiling relied on immunoSEQ multiplex PCR, and the TCRdb table lists in-frame clones only, not all of them. The repertoire holds over 55,000 clones, around 79% seen once, with 0.65% to 0.9% in the top ten. The specimen sequenced was memory CD4+ T cells from blood. The origin of the receptors is an adult in good health and CMV-seronegative.

V is TRBV5-4 and J is TRBJ2-1, with 9 bases matching TRBD2. Germline trimming cut 0 bases from V and 15 bases from J; bases unmatched to any gene: 10. The CDR3 has 14 residues. In germline, CDR1 is SGHNT, CDR2 YYREEE (reference sequence). CDR3 amino acids: CASSLGGGRAGRFF. CDR3 in DNA: TGTGCCAGCAGCTTGGGGGGCGGGAGGGCCGGCCGGTTCTTC.

The CDR3 reads CASSWDSGNTIYF. The CDR3 coding sequence is TGTGCCAGCAGCTGGGACAGTGGAAACACCATATATTTT. J is TRBJ1-3 and V is TRBV11-2; TRBD1 agrees at 7 bases. V lost 4 bases, J lost 3 bases, and 0 bases stayed unmatched. The V gene's germline CDR1 is SGHAT and CDR2 FQNNGV. This CDR3 has 13 residues.

This clone was seen once. This chain uses TRBV5-1 with TRBJ2-6; D might be TRBD1 (6 bases). The germline V gene encodes CDR1 SGHRS and CDR2 YFSETQ. V dropped 0 bases and J dropped 0 bases, with 13 bases sitting between them. CDR3 size: 18 residues. The DNA of the CDR3 is TGCGCCAGCAGCTTGGAGTTCCAGGGGATCTCTGGGGCCAACGTCCTGACTTTC. This sequence encodes CASSLEFQGISGANVLTF. The full variable domain, rest sourced from reference TRBV5-1 and TRBJ2-6, is KAGVTQTPRYLIKTRGQQVTLSCSPISGHRSVSWYQQTPGQGLQFLFEYFSETQRNKGNFPGRFSGRQFSNSRSEMNVSTLELGDSALYLCASSLEFQGISGANVLTFGAGSRLTVL.

The rearrangement joins TRBV19 to TRBJ2-3; 8 bases are a match to TRBD1. The germline gives CDR1 LNHDA, CDR2 SQIVND (reference sequence). The CDR3 consists of 16 residues. After removal of 10 bases from V and 5 bases from J, the junction contained 17 bases not matched to a gene. This CDR3 is CATASTGGGVGDTQYF. DNA of the CDR3: TGTGCCACAGCTAGTACAGGGGGAGGTGTTGGAGATACGCAGTATTTT. Using reference TRBV19 and TRBJ2-3 for the parts outside the CDR3, the full variable domain is DGGITQSPKYLFRKEGQNVTLSCEQNLNHDAMYWYRQDPGQGLRLIYYSQIVNDFQKGDIAEGYSVSREKKESFPLTVTSAQKNPTAFYLCATASTGGGVGDTQYFGPGTRLTVL.

This rearrangement joins TRBV5-1 to TRBJ2-7; 7 bases fit TRBD1. CDR1 SGHRS and CDR2 YFSETQ come from the germline V gene. V was pared by 5 bases and J by 8 bases, with 16 bases of the junction left unmatched. This CDR3 region has 15 residues. CDR3 sequence: CASRFRDSNVLKQYF. CDR3 nucleotides: TGCGCCAGCAGGTTCCGGGACAGCAACGTTTTGAAGCAGTACTTC.

The rearrangement joins TRBV7-9 to TRBJ1-5; D uncertain. CDR1 and CDR2 (germline): SEHNR, FQNEAQ (reference sequence). The V end was cut by 6 bases, the J end by 5 bases, with 14 bases between. The CDR3 runs 14 residues. CDR3 sequence reads: CASSPDGLDQPQHF. CDR3 DNA: TGTGCCAGCAGTCCGGACGGACTCGATCAGCCCCAGCATTTT. The whole variable domain, filled in from reference TRBV7-9 and TRBJ1-5, reads DTGVSQNPRHKITKRGQNVTFRCDPISEHNRLYWYRQTLGQGPEFLTYFQNEAQLEKSRLLSDRFSAERPKGSFSTLEIQRTEQGDSAMYLCASSPDGLDQPQHFGDGTRLSIL.

This clone was picked up a small number of times. The CDR3 loop is CASSFSTTAYGYTF. The CDR3 DNA sequence: TGTGCCAGCAGCTTCTCTACTACAGCGTATGGCTACACCTTC. The V gene is TRBV7-9, the J gene TRBJ1-2; D unclear. CDR3 length equals 14 residues. Germline V CDR1 and CDR2: SEHNR, FQNEAQ (reference sequence). The V and J ends lost 3 bases and 5 bases respectively, with 13 bases between them.

The rearrangement joins TRBV2 to TRBJ1-1; TRBD1 might be the D (5 bases). V lost 2 bases to trimming and J lost 5 bases, with 15 bases between them. Germline V lookup: CDR1 SNHLY, CDR2 FYNNEI. The CDR3 has 15 residues. The CDR3 DNA sequence: TGTGCCAGCAGTGAAAGCGGCAGGGTAGGAACTGAAGCTTTCTTT. It specifies CASSESGRVGTEAFF.

This rearrangement joins TRBV14 to TRBJ2-5; a weak D match, TRBD2 (6 bases). The V gene lost 0 bases and the J gene lost 5 bases, with 10 bases spanning the gap. The CDR3 loop spans 14 amino acids. The V gene's germline CDR1 is SGHDN and CDR2 FVKESK. For the CDR3, the DNA is TGTGCCAGCAGCCAAGATCGGGGGAGGGAGACCCAGTACTTC. It encodes CASSQDRGRETQYF.

The gene calls are TRBV7-2 and TRBJ2-3; the D is unclear. The CDR3 is made up of 14 amino acids. Germline CDR1 SGHTA, CDR2 FQGNSA. V dropped 1 base and J dropped 6 bases, with 11 bases sitting between them. This chain's CDR3 is CASSLDGPGDTQYF. The CDR3 nucleotides read TGTGCCAGCAGCTTAGATGGACCGGGTGATACGCAGTATTTT.

This clone was recorded once. The chain has TRBV5-4 and TRBJ2-6; D remains unclear. V shed 1 base and J shed 3 bases, with 2 bases lying between them. This CDR3 region has 13 residues. Germline-derived CDR1 and CDR2 are SGHNT and YYREEE (reference sequence). This chain's CDR3 is CASSLYGANVLTF. Written as DNA, the CDR3 is TGTGCCAGCAGCTTGTATGGGGCCAACGTCCTGACTTTC.

The chain joins TRBV5-6 to TRBJ1-2, with 10 bases aligning to TRBD1. The CDR3 totals 16 residues. V was pared by 4 bases and J by 8 bases, with 14 bases of the junction left unmatched. CDR1 SGHDT and CDR2 YYEEEE come from the germline V gene. The CDR3 nucleotides are TGTGCCAGCAGCCCCGGGACAGGGGATTCCTCGCGGGGCTACACCTTC. It yields the protein CASSPGTGDSSRGYTF. Full variable domain (missing parts from reference TRBV5-6 and TRBJ1-2): DAGVTQSPTHLIKTRGQQVTLRCSPKSGHDTVSWYQQALGQGPQFIFQYYEEEERQRGNFPDRFSGHQFPNYSSELNVNALLLGDSALYLCASSPGTGDSSRGYTFGSGTRLTVV.

The genes are TRBV7-9 and TRBJ1-2, with D unresolved. Trimming cost V 3 bases and J 4 bases, with 6 bases left between them. CDR1 and CDR2 from the germline V gene are SEHNR and FQNEAQ (reference sequence). The CDR3 runs to 12 residues. The DNA of the CDR3 is TGTGCCAGCAGCTTGCGGGCCTATGGCTACACCTTC. Translation: CASSLRAYGYTF. The full variable domain, completed using reference TRBV7-9 and TRBJ1-2, is DTGVSQNPRHKITKRGQNVTFRCDPISEHNRLYWYRQTLGQGPEFLTYFQNEAQLEKSRLLSDRFSAERPKGSFSTLEIQRTEQGDSAMYLCASSLRAYGYTFGSGTRLTVV.

This chain joins TRBV18 and TRBJ1-1, with D possibly matching TRBD1 (6 bases). The CDR3 consists of 14 residues. V lost 1 base to trimming and J lost 3 bases, with 9 bases between them. Germline V CDR1 and CDR2: KGHSH, LQKENI. This chain's CDR3 is CASSPRSGDTEAFF. In DNA form, the CDR3 reads TGTGCCAGCTCACCACGATCAGGGGACACTGAAGCTTTCTTT. Supplemented by reference TRBV18 and TRBJ1-1, the full variable domain reads NAGVMQNPRHLVRRRGQEARLRCSPMKGHSHVYWYRQLPEEGLKFMVYLQKENIIDESGMPKERFSAEFPKEGPSILRIQQVVRGDSAAYFCASSPRSGDTEAFFGQGTRLTVV.

By sample fraction, this clone is medium-sized. V and J are TRBV5-6 and TRBJ1-2; 7 bases map to TRBD1. V trimming: 4 bases; J trimming: 5 bases; junction bases outside the gene matches: 5. Germline V gene lookup returns CDR1 SGHDT and CDR2 YYEEEE. The CDR3 covers 13 residues. In DNA, the CDR3 is TGTGCCAGCAGCATAACAGGGGCGTATGGCTACACCTTC. This codes for CASSITGAYGYTF.

The chain carries TRBV4-1 and TRBJ1-2; D uncertain. With 0 bases removed from V and 4 bases from J, the gap between germline ends came to 9 bases. Germline V lookup: CDR1 MGHRA, CDR2 YSYEKL. This CDR3 has 14 residues. CDR3 sequence reads: CASSQDSTIYGYTF. The CDR3 DNA is TGCGCCAGCAGCCAAGATTCAACAATCTATGGCTACACCTTC.

This clone was detected once. The genes are TRBV28 and TRBJ1-2; TRBD1 matches 7 bases. Germline-derived CDR1 and CDR2 are MDHEN and SYDVKM. With 4 bases clipped from V and 6 bases from J, the junction kept 11 bases outside the gene matches. The length of the CDR3 is 15 residues. This chain's CDR3 is CASSSPAGGLDGYTF. The CDR3 nucleotides are TGTGCCAGCAGTTCCCCGGCAGGGGGTCTCGATGGCTACACCTTC.

This sequence joins TRBV30 and TRBJ2-7, with D perhaps matching TRBD2 (6 bases). The CDR3 totals 12 residues. Trimming removed 3 bases from V and 4 bases from J, with 10 bases in between. CDR1 is GTSNPN, CDR2 SVGIG, per germline (reference sequence). CDR3 region: CAWRGSGYEQYF. The CDR3 region has the DNA TGTGCCTGGAGAGGCAGCGGGTACGAGCAGTACTTC. The complete variable domain, with remaining parts taken from reference TRBV30 and TRBJ2-7, reads SQTIHQWPATLVQPVGSPLSLECTVEGTSNPNLYWYRQAAGRGLQLLFYSVGIGQISSEVPQNLSASRPQDRQFILSSKKLLLSDSGFYLCAWRGSGYEQYFGPGTRLTVT.

V gene TRBV2 combines with J gene TRBJ1-1; TRBD1 is a possible D gene (6 bases). V dropped 7 bases and J dropped 11 bases, with 20 bases sitting between them. Germline CDR1 and CDR2: SNHLY and FYNNEI. This CDR3 contains 13 residues. In DNA, the CDR3 is TGTGCCAGCAAACAAGAGGGGGGGCGGGTGGCTTTCTTT. As protein: CASKQEGGRVAFF.

In this sample, this clone turned up once. The J gene is TRBJ1-1, the V gene TRBV27; D possibly corresponds to TRBD1 (5 bases). CDR3 length: 15 residues. Per the germline V gene, CDR1 is MNHEY and CDR2 is SMNVEV (reference sequence). The V end lost 3 bases, the J end lost 3 bases, and 14 bases lay between the germline ends. The CDR3 here is CASSFLKRGYTEAFF. The CDR3 DNA follows: TGTGCCAGCAGTTTTCTCAAACGGGGGTACACTGAAGCTTTCTTT.

The chain is built from TRBV5-1 and TRBJ2-5; TRBD1 aligns across 11 bases. J was trimmed by 4 bases and V by 4 bases; bases with no gene match: 3. CDR3 length: 14 amino acids. Germline V gene sequence: CDR1 SGHRS, CDR2 YFSETQ. The CDR3 sequence is CASSLGTGGETQYF. CDR3 nucleotide sequence: TGCGCCAGCAGCCTAGGGACAGGGGGAGAGACCCAGTACTTC.

The table lists this clone with a few counts. The rearrangement links TRBV27 to TRBJ2-7; a weak D match, TRBD2 (5 bases). V was shortened by 7 bases and J by 6 bases, with 16 bases between the two germline ends. Germline CDR1 reads MNHEY; CDR2 reads SMNVEV (reference sequence). The CDR3 covers 13 residues. The CDR3 here is CASKVGTRGEQYF. For the CDR3, the DNA is TGTGCCAGCAAGGTCGGTACCCGGGGCGAGCAGTACTTC.

The chain links TRBV5-1 to TRBJ1-3; no clear D. The V end lost 0 bases, the J end lost 3 bases, and 7 bases lay between the germline ends. Germline V CDR1 and CDR2: SGHRS, YFSETQ. CDR3 length equals 14 residues. CDR3 protein: CASSLGSGGNTIYF. CDR3 coding DNA: TGCGCCAGCAGCTTGGGGTCCGGTGGAAACACCATATATTTT.